This entry concerns a single TCR beta chain. This specimen belongs to a study of blood T cell repertoires in COVID-19. Across the whole study: Samples of COVID-19 (acute and convalescent) were obtained from the United States, Italy and Spain. PBMCs, B-cell-depleted T cells, or T cells were the source of the cDNA or gDNA that made up the material.

Source study methods: Amplification of reference gene primers was used by the study to estimate nucleated cell counts. Measured with immunoSEQ multiplex PCR; TCRdb has only the in-frame clones, and not every one. V, J and clone size reflect that table, while D and trimming were determined from the DNA. The sample records approximately 250,000 clones, about 90% being singletons. The study assigned cohorts using participant-reported clinical history. Input material: PBMCs or T cells enriched from blood (not recorded which). The sequence was obtained from a woman in her 30s with acute COVID-19.

The CDR3 nucleotides are TGCGCCAGCAGCTTTTATCAGGGGGCGACCGGGGAGCTGTTTTTT. It is translated as CASSFYQGATGELFF. V gene TRBV5-1 combines with J gene TRBJ2-2, with 8 bases fitting TRBD1. The ends lost 2 bases at V and 5 bases at J; junction bases unmatched: 5. The CDR3 has 15 amino acids. Germline V gene sequence: CDR1 SGHRS, CDR2 YFSETQ.